This TCR beta chain was sequenced in a study of blood T cell repertoires in COVID-19. Study details: Acute and convalescent COVID-19 samples came from the United States, Italy and Spain. T cells, B-cell-depleted T cells, or PBMCs supplied cDNA or gDNA.

In terms of age and location, participants ranged from roughly 18 to 100 years and lived in approximately 26 US areas. This CDR3 region has 13 residues. V shed 10 bases and J 6 bases; nucleotides not matched to a gene: 7. Germline CDR1 LNHDA, CDR2 SQIVND (reference sequence). Original analysis: Amplifying reference gene primers gave estimates of nucleated cell counts. Some clones are missing from TCRdb's copy, which holds only in-frame ones; the method was immunoSEQ multiplex PCR. V and J calls and clone size are copied from that table; D and trimming were computed from the DNA. The sample has about 300,000 clones, 70% to 90% seen once.

This receptor was obtained from a woman aged 25 to 45 who had recovered from COVID-19. Material for sequencing was PBMCs or T cells enriched from blood (not recorded which). The chain joins TRBV19 to TRBJ1-5, with 9 bases aligning to TRBD1. The CDR3: CATTGGYGQPQHF. The CDR3 DNA follows: TGTGCCACCACAGGGGGCTATGGTCAGCCCCAGCATTTT. Based on the CDR3 plus reference TRBV19 and TRBJ1-5, the full variable domain is DGGITQSPKYLFRKEGQNVTLSCEQNLNHDAMYWYRQDPGQGLRLIYYSQIVNDFQKGDIAEGYSVSREKKESFPLTVTSAQKNPTAFYLCATTGGYGQPQHFGDGTRLSIL.